These T cell receptor beta chains were read from a single sample in a study of early T cells in non-severe SARS-CoV-2 infection. TCRdb processed the 5' RACE reads anew with MiXCR; each CDR3 protein has one entry. Here the sample spans some 52,000 distinct CDR3 sequences, 8% being singletons. Sequenced: whole blood. Receptors originate from an adult who was a healthcare worker with PCR-confirmed SARS-CoV-2 infection or an uninfected control (not recorded which). Each CDR3 is given with its conserved first and last residue. D genes are given only for firm matches. Clone size is given for some rows only: seen once, a few or many times, or a class if the clone is expanded.

v_call	d_call	clone_size	j_call	cdr3_aa	cdr3_nt
TRBV7-8	.	many	TRBJ2-5	CASRLRFSRQETQYF	TGTGCCAGCAGGCTTAGATTTAGCAGACAAGAGACCCAGTACTTC
TRBV20-1	.	.	TRBJ2-3	CSARVSYRERTDTQYF	TGCAGTGCTAGAGTTAGTTACAGGGAGAGAACAGATACGCAGTATTTT
TRBV4-1	.	many	TRBJ1-5	CASSFRAGDQPQHF	TGCGCCAGCAGCTTCCGGGCCGGGGATCAGCCCCAGCATTTT
TRBV18	.	many	TRBJ2-7	CASSPGAESKQYF	TGTGCCAGCTCACCCGGGGCCGAGTCTAAGCAGTACTTC
TRBV28	.	many	TRBJ2-7	CASSFLYPLEQYF	TGTGCCAGCAGTTTTCTATACCCCCTCGAGCAGTACTTC
TRBV5-4	.	few	TRBJ1-1	CASSLDPNRRNTEAFF	TGTGCCAGCAGCTTGGATCCCAACCGGCGGAACACTGAAGCTTTCTTT
TRBV6-4	.	.	TRBJ2-3	CASSDSGSTDTQYF	TGTGCCAGCAGTGACAGCGGGAGCACAGATACGCAGTATTTT
TRBV18	TRBD1	.	TRBJ2-1	CASSPPGQASYNEQFF	TGTGCCAGCTCACCACCGGGACAGGCCTCCTACAATGAGCAGTTCTTC
TRBV9	.	many	TRBJ1-1	CASSHGNTEAFF	TGTGCCAGCAGCCACGGGAACACTGAAGCTTTCTTT
TRBV11-2	.	many	TRBJ1-4	CASSLQGMRTNEKLFF	TGTGCCAGCAGCTTACAGGGGATGCGGACTAATGAAAAACTGTTTTTT
TRBV12-3/TRBV12-4	.	.	TRBJ1-5	CASSLGILSGQPQHF	TGTGCCAGCAGTTTAGGGATTCTTAGCGGTCAGCCCCAGCATTTT
TRBV5-1	TRBD2	many	TRBJ2-3	CASSLAKLAVTDTQYF	TGCGCCAGCAGCTTGGCCAAACTAGCGGTGACAGATACGCAGTATTTT
TRBV6-2/TRBV6-3	TRBD1	.	TRBJ1-6	CASSSGQGSTPLHF	TGTGCCAGCAGTTCAGGACAGGGATCGACACCCCTCCACTTT
TRBV5-1	.	many	TRBJ2-7	CASSLNLGQGEQYF	TGCGCCAGCAGCTTGAATCTCGGCCAAGGTGAGCAGTACTTC
TRBV4-3	.	.	TRBJ2-5	CASSQEVGGRPGTQYF	TGCGCCAGCAGCCAAGAGGTGGGCGGCAGGCCAGGGACCCAGTACTTC
TRBV27	TRBD1	few	TRBJ1-1	CASSSGQLPHAFF	TGTGCCAGCAGTTCGGGACAGCTCCCCCACGCTTTCTTT
TRBV4-1	TRBD2	few	TRBJ2-7	CASSQGRAYEQYF	TGCGCCAGCAGCCAGGGGAGGGCGTACGAGCAGTACTTC
TRBV2	.	once	TRBJ2-7	CASSFSVSTYEQYF	TGTGCCAGCAGTTTTAGCGTATCAACCTACGAGCAGTACTTC
TRBV6-5	.	.	TRBJ1-2	CASSLSAFNRDHGYTF	TGTGCCAGCAGTCTTTCGGCCTTTAACAGGGATCATGGCTACACCTTC
TRBV10-3	TRBD2	.	TRBJ2-7	CAISPGLAGTYEQYF	TGTGCCATCAGTCCCGGACTAGCCGGGACCTACGAGCAGTACTTC
TRBV5-8	.	.	TRBJ2-3	CASSLDYRSRDTQYF	TGTGCCAGCAGCTTGGATTATCGGTCGAGAGATACGCAGTATTTT
TRBV9	.	many	TRBJ2-5	CASSVVLGGTQYF	TGTGCCAGCAGCGTAGTTCTCGGTGGGACCCAGTACTTC
TRBV25-1	TRBD1	.	TRBJ2-7	CASSEFLDRAEQYF	TGTGCCAGCAGTGAATTCCTAGACAGGGCCGAGCAGTACTTC
TRBV12-3/TRBV12-4	TRBD1	.	TRBJ1-1	CASRGPSGGRNTEAFF	TGTGCCAGCAGGGGTCCGTCAGGGGGGAGAAACACTGAAGCTTTCTTT
TRBV20-1	TRBD1	.	TRBJ1-1	CSARDLRTGNTEAFF	TGCAGTGCTAGAGATCTGAGGACAGGTAACACTGAAGCTTTCTTT
TRBV20-1	TRBD2	many	TRBJ2-3	CSVRIRTSLTQYF	TGCAGTGTCAGAATCAGGACTAGCCTTACGCAGTATTTT
TRBV10-2	.	.	TRBJ1-6	CASSETGRNSPLHF	TGCGCCAGCAGTGAAACAGGGCGCAATTCACCCCTCCACTTT
TRBV7-3	.	few	TRBJ2-3	CASSLSTDTQYF	TGTGCCAGCAGCTTAAGCACAGATACGCAGTATTTT
TRBV7-2	TRBD1	many	TRBJ2-3	CASSLQGQAITDTQYF	TGTGCCAGCAGCTTACAAGGACAGGCCATCACAGATACGCAGTATTTT
TRBV12-3/TRBV12-4	.	few	TRBJ1-6	CAISIGPAGLSPLHF	TGTGCCATCTCCATAGGGCCCGCGGGTTTGTCACCCCTCCACTTT
TRBV7-2	TRBD2	many	TRBJ2-7	CASSLGLAGSANEQYF	TGTGCCAGCAGCTTAGGACTAGCGGGATCTGCCAACGAGCAGTACTTC
TRBV7-3	TRBD2	.	TRBJ2-5	CASSLSAGGPETQYF	TGTGCCAGCAGCCTCTCAGCGGGGGGGCCGGAGACCCAGTACTTC
TRBV7-3	.	many	TRBJ2-1	CASSPHMAGLRFF	TGTGCCAGCAGCCCCCATATGGCTGGGTTGCGGTTCTTC
TRBV30	.	many	TRBJ1-1	CAWSVVFGAEAFF	TGTGCCTGGAGTGTCGTATTTGGGGCTGAAGCTTTCTTT
TRBV6-1	TRBD1	.	TRBJ2-3	CASSDGQGYTDTQYF	TGTGCCAGCAGTGATGGACAGGGATACACAGATACGCAGTATTTT
TRBV2	.	.	TRBJ1-2	CASSPDHPGGCTF	TGTGCCAGCAGCCCTGACCACCCGGGCGGCTGCACCTTC
TRBV11-3	.	many	TRBJ2-7	CASSFQQGGYEQYF	TGTGCCAGCAGCTTCCAGCAGGGTGGCTACGAGCAGTACTTC
TRBV28	.	.	TRBJ2-7	CASSRTANEQYF	TGTGCCAGCAGCAGGACAGCCAACGAGCAGTACTTC
TRBV24-1	.	.	TRBJ2-5	CATSQGPETQYF	TGTGCCACCTCGCAGGGCCCAGAGACCCAGTACTTC
TRBV7-3	.	.	TRBJ2-7	CASSASGTYEQYF	TGTGCCAGCAGCGCTTCCGGGACCTACGAGCAGTACTTC
TRBV6-1	TRBD1	many	TRBJ1-4	CASSGTGVPIF	TGTGCCAGCAGCGGTACAGGGGTCCCCATTTTT
TRBV4-1	.	.	TRBJ2-7	CASSQASVGLGTYEQYF	TGCGCCAGCAGCCAAGCGAGCGTGGGGTTGGGCACCTACGAGCAGTACTTC
TRBV11-2	.	.	TRBJ2-1	CASSLETGSSYNEQFF	TGTGCCAGCAGCTTAGAAACGGGGAGCTCCTACAATGAGCAGTTCTTC
TRBV6-6	.	.	TRBJ1-5	CASSYSNQLQHF	TGTGCCAGCAGTTACTCCAATCAGCTCCAGCATTTT